The next 25 T cell receptor beta chains were all read from a single sample in a study of T cells after yellow fever vaccination. TCRdb re-called the 5' RACE reads with MiXCR, one entry per CDR3 protein. The sample lists 200,000 or so distinct CDR3 sequences; roughly 6.8% were seen once. The sequences come from CD4+ T cells sorted from PBMCs, collected on the day of the yellow fever booster vaccination. The receptors stem from a man younger than 45 who received the YFV17D yellow fever vaccine.

The sample holds many counts of this clonotype. This chain joins TRBV4-3 and TRBJ2-7, with D perhaps matching TRBD1 (6 bases). In germline, CDR1 is LGHNA, CDR2 YSLEER. CDR3 length equals 14 residues. The germline V and J ends were trimmed by 2 bases and 1 base, with 9 bases remaining between them. The CDR3 DNA follows: TGCGCCAGCAGCCAACGACAGGCATCCTACGAGCAGTACTTC. This sequence encodes CASSQRQASYEQYF.

This clonotype has just a few counts. The chain recombines TRBV12-3 or TRBV12-4 with TRBJ2-1; D not resolved. V was pared by 3 bases and J by 5 bases, with 11 bases between. The CDR3 loop spans 14 amino acids. Written as DNA, the CDR3 is TGTGCCAGCAGTTTGTCGGCGAGTCACAATGAGCAGTTCTTC. Protein sequence: CASSLSASHNEQFF.

This clonotype was seen only a few times. V gene TRBV4-3 combines with J gene TRBJ2-7; D might be TRBD1 or TRBD2, each matching 5 bases. V was pared by 0 bases and J by 7 bases, with 10 bases between. This CDR3 comprises 13 residues. The germline V gene encodes CDR1 LGHNA and CDR2 YSLEER. This CDR3 reads CASSQDFWGEQYF. The DNA of the CDR3 is TGCGCCAGCAGCCAAGATTTTTGGGGGGAGCAGTACTTC.

This clonotype showed up many times. The chain joins TRBV6-5 to TRBJ2-2; 11 bases line up with TRBD1. The V gene end was trimmed by 2 bases and the J gene end by 4 bases; junction bases not matched to a gene: 6. This CDR3 has 17 residues. Germline CDR1 and CDR2: MNHEY and SVGAGI. As DNA, the CDR3 is TGTGCCAGCAGTTACGGGGGGGGACAGGGGGTCACCGGGGAGCTGTTTTTT. Encoded protein: CASSYGGGQGVTGELFF.

This clonotype was detected many times. The V and J genes are TRBV10-2 and TRBJ1-1; unclear D gene. This CDR3 is built from 13 residues. Germline CDR1 reads WSHSY; CDR2 reads SAAADI. The V end lost 5 bases, the J end lost 4 bases, and 11 bases lay between the germline ends. CDR3 in amino acids: CASSKPGSTEAFF. CDR3 nucleotide sequence: TGCGCCAGCAGTAAGCCGGGGTCCACTGAAGCTTTCTTT.

This clonotype was counted at least ten times. The chain has TRBV15 and TRBJ2-1; D is unclear. V was clipped by 1 base and J by 0 bases, with 10 bases between them. There are 16 residues in the CDR3. Germline V lookup: CDR1 LNHNV, CDR2 YYDKDF (reference sequence). This CDR3 is CATSRASARSYNEQFF. Written as DNA, the CDR3 is TGTGCCACCAGCAGAGCCAGCGCGCGCTCCTACAATGAGCAGTTCTTC.

This clonotype was counted a few times. The chain couples TRBV20-1 to TRBJ1-5; D ambiguous. The CDR3 sequence is 15 residues long. The germline V gene encodes CDR1 DFQATT and CDR2 SNEGSKA (reference sequence). Deletions cut 3 bases from V and 3 bases from J, with 15 bases between. The CDR3 nucleotides are TGCAGTGCTAGTCAGCCCTCGGGCAACAATCAGCCCCAGCATTTT. This translates into CSASQPSGNNQPQHF.

This clonotype has more than one count but fewer than ten. The chain couples TRBV4-3 to TRBJ1-1; 8 positions agree with TRBD1. The ends lost 2 bases at V and 4 bases at J; junction bases unmatched: 6. The CDR3 extends over 15 amino acids. The germline CDR1 and CDR2 sequences are LGHNA and YSLEER. CDR3 sequence: CASSQTGGRTTEAFF. In nucleotides, the CDR3 is TGCGCCAGCAGCCAAACAGGGGGGAGAACCACTGAAGCTTTCTTT.

The chain joins TRBV14 to TRBJ2-7; 9 bases line up with TRBD2. V gave up 1 base and J gave up 2 bases; unmatched junction bases: 3. The V gene's germline CDR1 is SGHDN and CDR2 FVKESK. The CDR3 sequence is 15 residues long. CDR3 amino acids: CASSQGSGRTYEQYF. The CDR3 region has the DNA TGTGCCAGCAGCCAAGGGAGCGGGAGGACCTACGAGCAGTACTTC.

The chain combines TRBV19 with TRBJ2-7; D is uncertain. The CDR3 length is 15 residues. The germline V gene encodes CDR1 LNHDA and CDR2 SQIVND (reference sequence). V was clipped by 3 bases and J by 3 bases, with 15 bases between them. In DNA form, the CDR3 reads TGTGCCAGTAGTATTGGCACCCCGTCTGTCTACGAGCAGTACTTC. Amino acid sequence: CASSIGTPSVYEQYF.

This clonotype appeared a few times. J is TRBJ2-7 and V is TRBV7-2; weak D call: TRBD2 (5 bases). Per the germline V gene, CDR1 is SGHTA and CDR2 is FQGNSA. The CDR3 runs to 17 residues. Between the trimmed V and J ends, which lost 1 base and 0 bases, there was a span of 16 bases. The chain's CDR3 is CASSLGGLSGDSYEQYF. DNA of the CDR3: TGTGCCAGCAGCTTAGGAGGACTGAGTGGGGACTCCTACGAGCAGTACTTC.

This clonotype appeared a few times. The rearrangement uses TRBV7-9 and TRBJ2-3, with D possibly being TRBD2 (6 bases). The length of the CDR3 is 16 residues. V dropped 2 bases and J dropped 6 bases, with 18 bases sitting between them. CDR1 and CDR2 (germline): SEHNR, FQNEAQ (reference sequence). The CDR3 protein is CASSLTLAHNGDTQYF. Here the CDR3 DNA reads TGTGCCAGCAGCTTAACGCTAGCGCATAACGGCGATACGCAGTATTTT.

Only a few counts were recorded for this clonotype. The CDR3 coding sequence is TGTGCCAGCAGCCGCCGTGGGGGTGGCTTAGCGGAGGCCGAGCAGTACTTC. Translating it yields CASSRRGGGLAEAEQYF. V gene TRBV7-2 combines with J gene TRBJ2-7; maybe TRBD2 (6 bases). The ends were cut back, 5 bases at V and 6 bases at J, with 26 bases in the middle. The CDR3 contains 17 residues. Germline CDR1 SGHTA, CDR2 FQGNSA.

V and J are TRBV5-4 and TRBJ1-4; D remains ambiguous. V lost 4 bases to trimming and J lost 5 bases, with 12 bases between them. CDR3 size: 14 residues. Germline CDR1 SGHNT, CDR2 YYREEE (reference sequence). CDR3 nucleotides: TGTGCCAGCAGCCAAAAGGGTCTCAATGAAAAACTGTTTTTT. This sequence encodes CASSQKGLNEKLFF.

The V call is TRBV20-1, the J call TRBJ1-6; D possibly corresponds to TRBD1 (6 bases). The germline V and J ends were trimmed by 5 bases and 2 bases, with 13 bases remaining between them. CDR1 DFQATT and CDR2 SNEGSKA come from the germline V gene (reference sequence). CDR3 length: 15 residues. CDR3 sequence reads: CSAPSRTAYNSPLHF. DNA for the CDR3: TGCAGTGCTCCCTCCAGGACAGCCTATAATTCACCCCTCCACTTT.

This chain connects TRBV9 to TRBJ2-3; D is perhaps TRBD2 (6 bases). The length of the CDR3 is 16 residues. CDR1 and CDR2 (germline): SGDLS, YYNGEE. Trimming shortened V by 4 bases and J by 2 bases, and 17 bases separated the two germline ends. In DNA form, the CDR3 reads TGTGCCAGCAGCCCGACCCCCCTAGCGATCACAGATACGCAGTATTTT. The encoded protein is CASSPTPLAITDTQYF. Combining the CDR3 with reference TRBV9 and TRBJ2-3 gives the whole variable domain DSGVTQTPKHLITATGQRVTLRCSPRSGDLSVYWYQQSLDQGLQFLIQYYNGEERAKGNILERFSAQQFPDLHSELNLSSLELGDSALYFCASSPTPLAITDTQYFGPGTRLTVL.

This clonotype was observed a handful of times. The rearrangement links TRBV6-6 to TRBJ1-5; D may be TRBD1 (5 bases). Germline loops: CDR1 MNHNY, CDR2 SVGAGI (reference sequence). This CDR3 comprises 12 residues. V lost 6 bases to trimming and J lost 4 bases, with 7 bases between them. CDR3 sequence: CASRGENQPQHF. CDR3 coding DNA: TGTGCCAGCAGAGGGGAGAATCAGCCCCAGCATTTT.

There are a few counts of this clonotype. The chain joins TRBV11-2 to TRBJ2-7; 9 positions match TRBD1. CDR3 length: 15 residues. CDR1 and CDR2 (germline): SGHAT, FQNNGV. J lost 4 bases, V lost 4 bases, and 8 bases had no gene match. The DNA for the CDR3 is TGTGCCAGCAGCTCGCGAGGGACAGGGATTTACGAGCAGTACTTC. This sequence encodes CASSSRGTGIYEQYF.

This clonotype has only one observation. The chain carries TRBV7-2 and TRBJ1-5; the D is unclear. The length of the CDR3 is 12 residues. The germline V gene encodes CDR1 SGHTA and CDR2 FQGNSA. V was cut by 1 base and J by 8 bases, with 6 bases left in between. The CDR3 region has the DNA TGTGCCAGCAGCTTAGAAGGGAAGCCCCAGCATTTT. It yields the protein CASSLEGKPQHF.

This clonotype was observed at least ten times. V usage is TRBV6-6 and J usage is TRBJ2-7, with D unclear. This CDR3 comprises 10 residues. Germline loops: CDR1 MNHNY, CDR2 SVGAGI (reference sequence). V was clipped by 7 bases and J by 9 bases, with 10 bases between them. The CDR3 spells CASNEPVQYF. The CDR3 nucleotides read TGTGCCAGCAATGAGCCGGTGCAGTACTTC.

The V gene is TRBV6-2 or TRBV6-3, the J gene TRBJ2-2; D is unresolved. Deletions cut 2 bases from V and 3 bases from J, with 7 bases between. CDR1 MNHEY and CDR2 SVGEGT come from the germline V gene. This CDR3 comprises 14 residues. The CDR3 here is CASSYHGDTGELFF. CDR3 sequence (DNA): TGTGCCAGCAGTTACCACGGAGACACCGGGGAGCTGTTTTTT.

CDR3 DNA sequence: TGTGCCAGCAGCAGAGGACAGGGGACGACCTACGAGCAGTACTTC. Protein product: CASSRGQGTTYEQYF. The J gene is TRBJ2-7, the V gene TRBV5-5, with 9 bases fitting TRBD1. This CDR3 has 15 residues. J was trimmed by 2 bases and V by 4 bases; bases with no gene match: 7. Germline values: CDR1 SGHKS, CDR2 YYEKEE (reference sequence).

Many counts were recorded for this clonotype. The chain links TRBV7-8 to TRBJ1-1; D may be TRBD1 (5 bases). Per the germline V gene, CDR1 is SGHVS and CDR2 is FQNEAQ. V was pared by 2 bases and J by 5 bases, with 9 bases between. The CDR3 runs 13 residues. The CDR3 region is CASSLSGGTEAFF. The CDR3 DNA reads TGTGCCAGCAGCTTATCTGGGGGGACTGAAGCTTTCTTT.

The chain employs TRBV5-1 and TRBJ2-1; possible D gene TRBD2, 6 bases. The V end lost 4 bases, the J end lost 4 bases, and 15 bases lay between the germline ends. The germline V gene encodes CDR1 SGHRS and CDR2 YFSETQ. The CDR3 contains 15 residues. In DNA form, the CDR3 reads TGCGCCAGCAGCCCCCGGAGGGCCTTTTACAATGAGCAGTTCTTC. Amino acid sequence: CASSPRRAFYNEQFF.

The genes are TRBV7-2 and TRBJ1-1; 10 bases match TRBD1. J gave up 4 bases and V 5 bases, and 10 bases lay outside the gene matches. Germline V gene sequence: CDR1 SGHTA, CDR2 FQGNSA. The CDR3 covers 16 residues. CDR3 residues: CASSRDRGIGGTEAFF. The CDR3 nucleotides read TGTGCCAGCAGCCGGGACAGGGGAATTGGGGGCACTGAAGCTTTCTTT. Complete variable domain (other parts from reference TRBV7-2 and TRBJ1-1): GAGVSQSPSNKVTEKGKDVELRCDPISGHTALYWYRQSLGQGLEFLIYFQGNSAPDKSGLPSDRFSAERTGGSVSTLTIQRTQQEDSAVYLCASSRDRGIGGTEAFFGQGTRLTVV.